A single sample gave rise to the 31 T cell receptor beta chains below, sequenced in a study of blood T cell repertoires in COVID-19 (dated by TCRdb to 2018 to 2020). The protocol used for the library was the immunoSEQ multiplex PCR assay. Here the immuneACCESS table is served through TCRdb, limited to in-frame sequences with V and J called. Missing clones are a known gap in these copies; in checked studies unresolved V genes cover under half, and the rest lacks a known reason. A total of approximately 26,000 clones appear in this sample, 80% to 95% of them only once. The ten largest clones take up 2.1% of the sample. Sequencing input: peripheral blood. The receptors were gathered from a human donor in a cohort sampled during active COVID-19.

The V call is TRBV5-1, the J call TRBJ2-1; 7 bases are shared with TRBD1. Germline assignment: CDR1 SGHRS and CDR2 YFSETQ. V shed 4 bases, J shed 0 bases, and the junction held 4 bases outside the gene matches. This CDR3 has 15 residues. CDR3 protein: CASSHRDSSYNEQFF. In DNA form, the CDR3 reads TGCGCCAGCAGCCACCGGGACAGCTCCTACAATGAGCAGTTCTTC.

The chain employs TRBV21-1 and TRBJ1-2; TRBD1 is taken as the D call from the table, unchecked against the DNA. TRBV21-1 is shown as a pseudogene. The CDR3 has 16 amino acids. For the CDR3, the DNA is TGTGCCAGCAGCAAAGAGAGCAGGGGGCTGGGCTATGGCTACACCTTC. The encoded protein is CASSKESRGLGYGYTF.

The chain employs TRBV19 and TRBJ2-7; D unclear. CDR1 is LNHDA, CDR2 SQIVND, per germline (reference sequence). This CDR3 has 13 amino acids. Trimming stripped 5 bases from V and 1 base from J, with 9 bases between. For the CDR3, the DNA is TGTGCCAGTAGTTCCACTCATTCCTACGAGCAGTACTTC. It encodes CASSSTHSYEQYF. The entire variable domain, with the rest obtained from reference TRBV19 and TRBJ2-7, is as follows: DGGITQSPKYLFRKEGQNVTLSCEQNLNHDAMYWYRQDPGQGLRLIYYSQIVNDFQKGDIAEGYSVSREKKESFPLTVTSAQKNPTAFYLCASSSTHSYEQYFGPGTRLTVT.

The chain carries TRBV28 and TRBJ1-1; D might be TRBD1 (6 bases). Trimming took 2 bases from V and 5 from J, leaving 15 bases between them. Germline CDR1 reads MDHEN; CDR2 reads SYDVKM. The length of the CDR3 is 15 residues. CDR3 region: CASSLIVGAGTEAFF. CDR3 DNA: TGTGCCAGCAGTTTAATCGTGGGGGCAGGAACTGAAGCTTTCTTT.

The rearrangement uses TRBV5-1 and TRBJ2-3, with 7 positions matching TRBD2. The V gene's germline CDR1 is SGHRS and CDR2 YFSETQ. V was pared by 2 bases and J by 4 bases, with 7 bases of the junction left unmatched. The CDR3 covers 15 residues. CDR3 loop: CASSFRVAGADTQYF. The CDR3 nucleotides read TGCGCCAGCAGCTTCAGGGTCGCGGGAGCAGATACGCAGTATTTT. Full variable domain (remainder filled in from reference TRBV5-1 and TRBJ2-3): KAGVTQTPRYLIKTRGQQVTLSCSPISGHRSVSWYQQTPGQGLQFLFEYFSETQRNKGNFPGRFSGRQFSNSRSEMNVSTLELGDSALYLCASSFRVAGADTQYFGPGTRLTVL.

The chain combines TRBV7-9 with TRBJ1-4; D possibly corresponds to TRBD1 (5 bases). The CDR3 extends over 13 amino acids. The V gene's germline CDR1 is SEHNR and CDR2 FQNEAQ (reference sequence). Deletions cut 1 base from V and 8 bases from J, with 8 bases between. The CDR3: CASSLGQLEKLFF. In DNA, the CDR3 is TGTGCCAGCAGCTTAGGACAGTTGGAAAAACTGTTTTTT.

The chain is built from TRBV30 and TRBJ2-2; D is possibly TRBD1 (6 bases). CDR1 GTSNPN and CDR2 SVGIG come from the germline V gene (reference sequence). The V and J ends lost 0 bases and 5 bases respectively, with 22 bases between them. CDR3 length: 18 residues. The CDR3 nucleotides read TGTGCCTGGAGTGTACAGGGATTAGGGATAATCGGAACCGGGGAGCTGTTTTTT. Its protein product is CAWSVQGLGIIGTGELFF.

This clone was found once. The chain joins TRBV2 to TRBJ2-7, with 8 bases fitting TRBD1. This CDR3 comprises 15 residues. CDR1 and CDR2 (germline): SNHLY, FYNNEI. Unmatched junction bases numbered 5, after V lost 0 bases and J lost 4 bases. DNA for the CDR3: TGTGCCAGCAGTGAAGCGTCAGGGGGCTTTTACGAGCAGTACTTC. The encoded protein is CASSEASGGFYEQYF.

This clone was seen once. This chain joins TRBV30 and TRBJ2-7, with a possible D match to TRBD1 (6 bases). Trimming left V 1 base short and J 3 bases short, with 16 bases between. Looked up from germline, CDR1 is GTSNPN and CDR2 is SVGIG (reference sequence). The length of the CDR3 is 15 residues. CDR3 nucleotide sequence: TGTGCCTGGAGTGGACAGGCCCTGCGTCGCTACGAGCAGTACTTC. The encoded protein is CAWSGQALRRYEQYF.

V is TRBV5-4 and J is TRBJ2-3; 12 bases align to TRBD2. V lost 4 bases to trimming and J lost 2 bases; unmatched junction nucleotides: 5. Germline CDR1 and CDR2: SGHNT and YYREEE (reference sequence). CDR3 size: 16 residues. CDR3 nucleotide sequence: TGTGCCAGCAGCAAGACTAGCGGGAGCCACACAGATACGCAGTATTTT. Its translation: CASSKTSGSHTDTQYF.

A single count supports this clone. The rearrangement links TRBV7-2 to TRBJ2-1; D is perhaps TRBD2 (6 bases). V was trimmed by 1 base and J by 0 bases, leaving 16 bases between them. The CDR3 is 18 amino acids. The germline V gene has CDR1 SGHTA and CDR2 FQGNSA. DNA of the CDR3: TGTGCCAGCAGCTTAGGTCGTTTTCCTAGCGTCTCCTACAATGAGCAGTTCTTC. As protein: CASSLGRFPSVSYNEQFF.

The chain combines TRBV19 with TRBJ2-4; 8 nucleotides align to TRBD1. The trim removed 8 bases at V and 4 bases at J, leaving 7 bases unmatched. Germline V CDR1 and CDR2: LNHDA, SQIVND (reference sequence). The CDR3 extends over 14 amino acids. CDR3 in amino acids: CASLGTGVKNIQYF. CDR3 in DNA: TGTGCCAGTTTGGGGACAGGAGTGAAAAACATTCAGTACTTC.

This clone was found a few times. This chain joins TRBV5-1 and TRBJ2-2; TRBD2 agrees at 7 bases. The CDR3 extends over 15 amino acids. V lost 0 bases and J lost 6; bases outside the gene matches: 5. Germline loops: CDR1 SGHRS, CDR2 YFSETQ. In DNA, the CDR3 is TGCGCCAGCAGCTTGGGCGGGAGTAGTGCCGGGGAGCTGTTTTTT. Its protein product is CASSLGGSSAGELFF.

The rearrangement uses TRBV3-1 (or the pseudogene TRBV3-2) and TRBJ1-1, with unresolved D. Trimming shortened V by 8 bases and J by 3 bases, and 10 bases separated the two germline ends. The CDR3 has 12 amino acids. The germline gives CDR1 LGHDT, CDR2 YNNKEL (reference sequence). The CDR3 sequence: CASGERYTEAFF. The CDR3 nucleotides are TGTGCCAGCGGGGAGCGGTACACTGAAGCTTTCTTT.

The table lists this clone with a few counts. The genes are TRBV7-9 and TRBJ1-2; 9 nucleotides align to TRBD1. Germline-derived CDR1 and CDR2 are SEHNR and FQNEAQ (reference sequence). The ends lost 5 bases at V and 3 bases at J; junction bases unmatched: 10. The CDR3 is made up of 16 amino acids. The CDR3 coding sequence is TGTGCCAGCAGCCGTATAGGGGACAGGGCCGACTATGGCTACACCTTC. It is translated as CASSRIGDRADYGYTF.

The CDR3 is CASSLGFAGTGELFF. The CDR3 DNA sequence: TGTGCCAGCAGCCTAGGGTTCGCCGGCACCGGGGAGCTGTTTTTT. V is TRBV11-3 and J is TRBJ2-2, with D hard to call. The V gene lost 5 bases and the J gene lost 4 bases, with 14 bases spanning the gap. CDR3 size: 15 residues. The V gene's germline CDR1 is SGHNT and CDR2 YENEEA.

CDR3 protein: CASSDTSGSWYEQYF. In DNA, the CDR3 is TGTGCCAGCAGTGATACTAGCGGGAGCTGGTACGAGCAGTACTTC. J is TRBJ2-7 and V is TRBV6-1; 11 nucleotides match TRBD2. The junction had 5 bases not matched to a gene; V was cut back by 3 bases and J by 4 bases. This CDR3 is built from 15 residues. The germline gives CDR1 MNHNS, CDR2 SASEGT.

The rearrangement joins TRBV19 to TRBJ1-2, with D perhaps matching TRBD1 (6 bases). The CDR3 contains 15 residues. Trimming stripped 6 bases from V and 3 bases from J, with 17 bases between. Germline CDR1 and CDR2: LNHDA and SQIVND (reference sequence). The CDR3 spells CASRNTGTSYYGYTF. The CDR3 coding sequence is TGTGCCAGTAGGAATACAGGGACCTCTTACTATGGCTACACCTTC.

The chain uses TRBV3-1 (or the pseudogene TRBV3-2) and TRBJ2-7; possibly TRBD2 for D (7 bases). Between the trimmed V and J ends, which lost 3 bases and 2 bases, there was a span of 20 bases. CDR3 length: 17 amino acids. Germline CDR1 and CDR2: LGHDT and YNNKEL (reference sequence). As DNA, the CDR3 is TGTGCCAGCAGCCACGGCCGTGGGGGGGCAAATGCCTACGAGCAGTACTTC. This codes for CASSHGRGGANAYEQYF.

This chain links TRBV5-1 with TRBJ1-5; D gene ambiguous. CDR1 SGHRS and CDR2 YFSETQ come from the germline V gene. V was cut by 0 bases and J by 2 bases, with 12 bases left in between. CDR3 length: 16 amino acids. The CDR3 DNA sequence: TGCGCCAGCAGCTTGGACGGTCTCGGGGGCAATCAGCCCCAGCATTTT. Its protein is CASSLDGLGGNQPQHF.

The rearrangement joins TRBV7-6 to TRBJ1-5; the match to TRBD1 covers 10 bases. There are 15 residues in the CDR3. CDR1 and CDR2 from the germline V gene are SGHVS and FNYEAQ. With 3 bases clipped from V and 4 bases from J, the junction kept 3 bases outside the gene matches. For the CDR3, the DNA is TGTGCCAGCAGCTTGACAGGGGGCAGTAATCAGCCCCAGCATTTT. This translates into CASSLTGGSNQPQHF.

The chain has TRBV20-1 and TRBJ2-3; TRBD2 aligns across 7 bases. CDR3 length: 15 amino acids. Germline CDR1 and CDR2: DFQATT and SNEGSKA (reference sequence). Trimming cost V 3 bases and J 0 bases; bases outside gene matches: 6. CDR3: CSASWTRASTDTQYF. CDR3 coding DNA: TGCAGTGCTAGTTGGACTAGGGCTAGCACAGATACGCAGTATTTT.

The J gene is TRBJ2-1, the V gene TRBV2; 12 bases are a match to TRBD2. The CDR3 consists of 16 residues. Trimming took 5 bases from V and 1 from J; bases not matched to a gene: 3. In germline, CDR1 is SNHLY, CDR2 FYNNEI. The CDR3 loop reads CASSSTSGGSYNEQFF. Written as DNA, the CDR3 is TGTGCCAGCAGTTCGACTAGCGGGGGATCCTACAATGAGCAGTTCTTC.

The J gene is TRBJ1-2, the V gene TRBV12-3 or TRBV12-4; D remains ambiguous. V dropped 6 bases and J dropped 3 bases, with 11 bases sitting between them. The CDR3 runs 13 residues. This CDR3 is CASRPGSDYGYTF. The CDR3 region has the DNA TGTGCCAGCAGGCCGGGGTCCGACTATGGCTACACCTTC.

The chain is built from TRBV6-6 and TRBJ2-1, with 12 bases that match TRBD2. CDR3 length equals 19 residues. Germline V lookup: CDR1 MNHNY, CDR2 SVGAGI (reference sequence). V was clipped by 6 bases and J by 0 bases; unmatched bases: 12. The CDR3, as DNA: TGTGCCAGCAGCTGGACTAGCGGGAAGTATACATCCTCCTACAATGAGCAGTTCTTC. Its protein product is CASSWTSGKYTSSYNEQFF.

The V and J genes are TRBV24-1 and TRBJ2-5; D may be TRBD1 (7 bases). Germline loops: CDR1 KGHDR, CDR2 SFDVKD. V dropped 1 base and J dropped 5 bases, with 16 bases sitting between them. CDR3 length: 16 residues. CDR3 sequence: CATSDFNQGGWETQYF. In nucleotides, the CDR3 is TGTGCCACCAGTGATTTTAACCAGGGGGGTTGGGAGACCCAGTACTTC.

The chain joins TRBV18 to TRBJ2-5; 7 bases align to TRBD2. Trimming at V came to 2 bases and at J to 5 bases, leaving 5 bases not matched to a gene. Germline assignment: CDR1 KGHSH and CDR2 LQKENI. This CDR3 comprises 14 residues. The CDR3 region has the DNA TGTGCCAGCTCACCATCCGGGGGGAAGGAGACCCAGTACTTC. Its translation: CASSPSGGKETQYF.

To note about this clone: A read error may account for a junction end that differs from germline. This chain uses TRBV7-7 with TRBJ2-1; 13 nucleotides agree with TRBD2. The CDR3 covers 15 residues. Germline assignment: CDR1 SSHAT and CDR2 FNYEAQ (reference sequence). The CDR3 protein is CASSQGLAGNNEQFF. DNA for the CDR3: TGTGCTAGCAGCCAGGGACTAGCGGGAAACAATGAGCAGTTCTTC.

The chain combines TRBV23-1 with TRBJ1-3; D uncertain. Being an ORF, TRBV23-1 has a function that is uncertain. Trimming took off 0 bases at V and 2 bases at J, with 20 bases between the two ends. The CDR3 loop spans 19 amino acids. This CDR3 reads CASSQSLQLTTEAGNTIYF. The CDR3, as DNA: TGCGCCAGCAGTCAATCTCTGCAGCTAACTACGGAAGCTGGAAACACCATATATTTT.

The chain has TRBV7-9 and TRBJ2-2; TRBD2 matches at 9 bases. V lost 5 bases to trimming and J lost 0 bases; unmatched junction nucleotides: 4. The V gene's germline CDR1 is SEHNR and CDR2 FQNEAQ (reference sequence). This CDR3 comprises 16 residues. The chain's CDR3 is CASSRGLASNTGELFF. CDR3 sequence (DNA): TGTGCCAGCAGCCGTGGACTAGCGTCGAACACCGGGGAGCTGTTTTTT.

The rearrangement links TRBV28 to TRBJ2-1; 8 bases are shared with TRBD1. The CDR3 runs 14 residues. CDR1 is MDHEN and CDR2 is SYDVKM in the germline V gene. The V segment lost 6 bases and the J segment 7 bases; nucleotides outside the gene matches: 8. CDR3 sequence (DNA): TGTGCCAGCAGGACCGCAGGGGGCAGGAATGAGCAGTTCTTC. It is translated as CASRTAGGRNEQFF.